The clone carrying this T cell receptor (beta chain) has just one count. CDR3 length equals 15 residues. Per the germline V gene, CDR1 is SGHRS and CDR2 is YFSETQ. The V and J ends lost 2 bases and 3 bases respectively, with 12 bases between them. The data derive from a study of T cell responses to AZD1222 COVID-19 vaccine. TCRdb's copy holds only in-frame clones and misses some; the assay was immunoSEQ multiplex PCR. The table records about 160,000 clones, 88% of them present only once. The V and J genes are TRBV5-1 and TRBJ2-1; D is possibly TRBD2 (5 bases). Sequencing used peripheral blood, obtained 28 days after the second AZD1222 dose. This receptor was obtained from an adult who received the AZD1222 COVID-19 vaccine. The CDR3 region has the DNA TGCGCCAGCAGCTTACTTCCGGGGAACTACAATGAGCAGTTCTTC. Protein product: CASSLLPGNYNEQFF.